These 23 T cell receptor beta chains came from one sample sequenced in a study of shared clonotypes between healthy human individuals. Only in-frame clones appear in the TCRdb table, and some are missing; sequencing was by immunoSEQ multiplex PCR. The data show 2 million to 2.5 million clones, 85% to 95% seen once. Sequenced material: naive CD4+ T cells sorted from blood. This sample's subset: CD45RA+ positively selected. All receptors derive from a man between 18 and 29 years old in good health.

This clone was seen just once. The gene calls are TRBV30 and TRBJ2-1; D is possibly TRBD1 or TRBD2 (5 bases each). Per germline, CDR1 GTSNPN and CDR2 SVGIG (reference sequence). The CDR3 has 12 residues. Trimming pared 7 bases from V and 10 bases from J, leaving 17 bases between. CDR3 bases: TGTGCCTTCTGGAGACGGGGCTTCGAGCAGTTCTTC. Protein product: CAFWRRGFEQFF.

This clone was seen only a few times. Different DNA sequences within this sample yield the same CDR3. This sequence joins TRBV19 and TRBJ2-7; 9 bases line up with TRBD1. The CDR3 contains 15 residues. Germline CDR1 and CDR2: LNHDA and SQIVND (reference sequence). The V and J ends lost 1 base and 2 bases, in that order; junction bases with no gene match: 3. Written as DNA, the CDR3 is TGTGCCAGTAGTATAGGAGGGACAGGGACCTACGAGCAGTACTTC. This encodes CASSIGGTGTYEQYF.

This chain joins TRBV7-9 and TRBJ1-1; weak D call: TRBD1 (5 bases). CDR3 length: 14 residues. V was shortened by 5 bases and J by 0 bases, with 10 bases between the two germline ends. Germline V lookup: CDR1 SEHNR, CDR2 FQNEAQ (reference sequence). The CDR3 protein is CASSPQDMNTEAFF. CDR3 in DNA: TGTGCCAGCAGCCCCCAGGACATGAACACTGAAGCTTTCTTT.

In the case of this clone: Other nucleotide sequences from this sample produce the same CDR3. V and J are TRBV7-2 and TRBJ1-5, with no clear D. The CDR3 is made up of 13 amino acids. Looked up from germline, CDR1 is SGHTA and CDR2 is FQGNSA. Trimming shortened V by 3 bases and J by 0 bases, and 3 bases separated the two germline ends. In nucleotides, the CDR3 is TGTGCCAGCAGCTTTTATAGCAATCAGCCCCAGCATTTT. Translation: CASSFYSNQPQHF.

Comment on this clone: An end of the junction differs from the germline gene, which may be a read error. The chain carries TRBV7-7 and TRBJ2-3, with D possibly TRBD1 on 5 matching bases. The CDR3 extends over 16 amino acids. Per germline, CDR1 SSHAT and CDR2 FNYEAQ (reference sequence). The CDR3 DNA reads as TGTGCTAGCAGCTTAGGGGTGGGCAGGGGCACAGATACGCAGTATTTT. It encodes CASSLGVGRGTDTQYF. The whole variable domain, remainder taken from reference TRBV7-7 and TRBJ2-3, is GAGVSQSPRYKVTKRGQDVTLRCDPISSHATLYWYQQALGQGPEFLTYFNYEAQPDKSGLPSDRFSAERPEGSISTLTIQRTEQRDSAMYRCASSLGVGRGTDTQYFGPGTRLTVL.

The chain links TRBV14 to TRBJ2-7, with 9 bases aligning to TRBD1. Trimming cost V 0 bases and J 2 bases; bases outside gene matches: 5. Germline CDR1 SGHDN, CDR2 FVKESK. The CDR3 is 16 residues long. CDR3 loop: CASSQDLDRGPYEQYF. DNA for the CDR3: TGTGCCAGCAGCCAAGATTTGGACAGGGGACCCTACGAGCAGTACTTC.

The V gene is TRBV6-6, the J gene TRBJ1-6, with 7 bases aligning to TRBD1. The CDR3 spans 15 residues. The germline V gene has CDR1 MNHNY and CDR2 SVGAGI (reference sequence). After removal of 5 bases from V and 7 bases from J, the junction contained 8 bases not matched to a gene. The chain's CDR3 is CASSLTTGRNSPLHF. DNA for the CDR3: TGTGCCAGCAGTCTGACGACAGGGAGAAATTCACCCCTCCACTTT.

The rearrangement links TRBV2 to TRBJ2-6; 10 nucleotides agree with TRBD2. The CDR3 spans 19 residues. The V gene end was trimmed by 7 bases and the J gene end by 0 bases; junction bases not matched to a gene: 12. The V gene's germline CDR1 is SNHLY and CDR2 FYNNEI. The CDR3 here is CASTPRTSGTSSGANVLTF. CDR3 DNA sequence: TGTGCCAGCACCCCTCGGACTAGCGGAACGAGCTCTGGGGCCAACGTCCTGACTTTC.

This clone appeared a single time. This chain connects TRBV7-2 to TRBJ1-1, with D unresolved. The ends were cut back, 3 bases at V and 7 bases at J, with 18 bases in the middle. The CDR3 contains 15 residues. In germline, CDR1 is SGHTA, CDR2 FQGNSA. As DNA, the CDR3 is TGTGCCAGCAGCTTTTTGGGCATAGGACTCGGTGAAGCTTTCTTT. Residues: CASSFLGIGLGEAFF.

The genes are TRBV11-3 and TRBJ2-1; maybe TRBD2 (5 bases). Trimming left V 3 bases short and J 0 bases short, with 15 bases between. Germline V gene lookup returns CDR1 SGHNT and CDR2 YENEEA. The CDR3 spans 17 residues. CDR3 DNA: TGTGCCAGCAGCTTTAGTGGTTTAGGGAGCTCCTACAATGAGCAGTTCTTC. Protein: CASSFSGLGSSYNEQFF.

The chain links TRBV6-6 to TRBJ1-1; TRBD1 aligns across 9 bases. After removal of 8 bases from V and 1 base from J, the junction contained 8 bases not matched to a gene. Germline V CDR1 and CDR2: MNHNY, SVGAGI (reference sequence). The CDR3 extends over 15 amino acids. CDR3 nucleotide sequence: TGTGCCAGCTGGCCACAGGGGGCGGAGAACACTGAAGCTTTCTTT. Translating it yields CASWPQGAENTEAFF.

The chain is built from TRBV10-3 and TRBJ2-3; D perhaps matches TRBD2 (7 bases). Germline CDR1 ENHRY, CDR2 SYGVKD. The CDR3 is made up of 13 amino acids. Trimming shortened V by 8 bases and J by 5 bases, and 14 bases separated the two germline ends. The CDR3 reads CAIGLGGGDTQYF. The CDR3 bases are TGTGCCATCGGACTAGGAGGGGGAGATACGCAGTATTTT.

The chain links TRBV7-9 to TRBJ2-2; 10 positions agree with TRBD1. Germline V gene data show CDR1 as SEHNR and CDR2 as FQNEAQ (reference sequence). The CDR3 is made up of 19 amino acids. Germline trimming cut 5 bases from V and 4 bases from J; bases unmatched to any gene: 16. CDR3 sequence reads: CASSPLATGGDIITGELFF. The CDR3 DNA is TGTGCCAGCAGCCCCCTGGCGACAGGGGGCGATATCATCACCGGGGAGCTGTTTTTT.

The chain employs TRBV6-1 and TRBJ1-4, with 7 bases that match TRBD1. CDR3 length: 13 residues. The germline V gene has CDR1 MNHNS and CDR2 SASEGT. V was clipped by 8 bases and J by 5 bases; unmatched bases: 5. CDR3 region: CASSRGQNEKLFF. In nucleotides, the CDR3 is TGTGCCAGCTCAAGGGGACAGAATGAAAAACTGTTTTTT.

V gene TRBV28 combines with J gene TRBJ1-6; 7 nucleotides match TRBD1. CDR1 and CDR2 from the germline V gene are MDHEN and SYDVKM. This CDR3 contains 15 residues. V shed 7 bases, J shed 5 bases, and the junction held 8 bases outside the gene matches. Here the CDR3 reads CASIQGGVDNSPLHF. The DNA for the CDR3 is TGTGCCAGCATTCAGGGGGGGGTAGATAATTCACCCCTCCACTTT.

This clone was seen a handful of times. The chain carries TRBV19 and TRBJ1-5; TRBD1 matches at 8 bases. The J segment lost 0 bases and the V segment lost 10 bases, leaving 5 bases of the junction unmatched. The CDR3 length is 14 residues. CDR1 and CDR2 from the germline V gene are LNHDA and SQIVND (reference sequence). The CDR3, as DNA: TGTGCCACCCAGGGACAGGATAGCAATCAGCCCCAGCATTTT. Translation: CATQGQDSNQPQHF.

This clone was recorded only once. The rearrangement links TRBV9 to TRBJ1-2; D is uncertain. The V end lost 0 bases, the J end lost 3 bases, and 15 bases lay between the germline ends. Germline V gene data show CDR1 as SGDLS and CDR2 as YYNGEE. CDR3 length: 16 residues. This CDR3 reads CASSVASAGSDYGYTF. For the CDR3, the DNA is TGTGCCAGCAGCGTAGCTTCGGCAGGTTCGGACTATGGCTACACCTTC.

The chain couples TRBV7-6 to TRBJ1-1; D is unclear. Germline assignment: CDR1 SGHVS and CDR2 FNYEAQ. The length of the CDR3 is 13 residues. The V gene lost 3 bases and the J gene lost 1 base, with 6 bases spanning the gap. The CDR3 DNA follows: TGTGCCAGCAGCTTCTCTGCGAACACTGAAGCTTTCTTT. Encoded protein: CASSFSANTEAFF.

This sequence joins TRBV5-1 and TRBJ1-4; 7 bases are a match to TRBD1. The germline V gene has CDR1 SGHRS and CDR2 YFSETQ. The CDR3 covers 15 residues. Germline trimming cut 0 bases from V and 8 bases from J; bases unmatched to any gene: 7. The CDR3 region is CASSLGDSFGEKLFF. CDR3 DNA: TGCGCCAGCAGCTTGGGGGACAGCTTCGGGGAAAAACTGTTTTTT.

This clone was observed a single time. The gene calls are TRBV7-9 and TRBJ2-7, with D perhaps given as TRBD1 or TRBD2 (5 bases each). The CDR3 loop spans 15 amino acids. Germline CDR1 and CDR2: SEHNR and FQNEAQ (reference sequence). With 3 bases removed from V and 5 bases from J, the gap between germline ends came to 17 bases. DNA of the CDR3: TGTGCCAGCAGCTTTACTAGGGGTGTCGTAGACGAGCAGTACTTC. Protein product: CASSFTRGVVDEQYF.

This chain links TRBV7-8 with TRBJ2-7; 9 bases are a match to TRBD2. Per the germline V gene, CDR1 is SGHVS and CDR2 is FQNEAQ. The CDR3 contains 19 residues. Germline trimming cut 1 base from V and 5 bases from J; bases unmatched to any gene: 18. The CDR3 DNA reads TGTGCCAGCAGCTTAGGTGGGTTGAGACGGCGGGAGGGAGTCCACGAGCAGTACTTC. It translates to CASSLGGLRRREGVHEQYF.

The chain employs TRBV30 and TRBJ1-1; unclear D gene. CDR1 is GTSNPN and CDR2 is SVGIG in the germline V gene (reference sequence). There are 16 residues in the CDR3. Trimming shortened V by 2 bases and J by 4 bases, and 20 bases separated the two germline ends. This CDR3 reads CAWSTRQGVLGTEAFF. CDR3 coding DNA: TGTGCCTGGAGTACTAGACAAGGAGTCTTGGGCACTGAAGCTTTCTTT.

V usage is TRBV6-6 and J usage is TRBJ2-2; maybe TRBD2 (6 bases). Trimming removed 0 bases at V and 6 bases at J, with 14 bases between. CDR1 and CDR2 (germline): MNHNY, SVGAGI (reference sequence). The CDR3 sequence is 16 residues long. CDR3 nucleotides: TGTGCCAGCAGTTACTCGAGACTAGACACGCCCGGGGAGCTGTTTTTT. Translated: CASSYSRLDTPGELFF.